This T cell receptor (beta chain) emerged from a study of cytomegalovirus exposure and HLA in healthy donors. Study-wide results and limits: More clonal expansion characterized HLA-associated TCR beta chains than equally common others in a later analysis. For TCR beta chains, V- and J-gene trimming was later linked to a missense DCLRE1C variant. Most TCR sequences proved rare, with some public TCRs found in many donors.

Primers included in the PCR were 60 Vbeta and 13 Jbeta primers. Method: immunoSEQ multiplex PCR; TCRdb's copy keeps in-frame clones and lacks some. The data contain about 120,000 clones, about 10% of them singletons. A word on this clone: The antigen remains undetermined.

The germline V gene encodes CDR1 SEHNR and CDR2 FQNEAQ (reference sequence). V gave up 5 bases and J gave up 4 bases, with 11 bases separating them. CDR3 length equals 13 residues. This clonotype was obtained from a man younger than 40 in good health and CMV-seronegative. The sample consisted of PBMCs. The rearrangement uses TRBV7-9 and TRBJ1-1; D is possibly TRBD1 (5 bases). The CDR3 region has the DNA TGTGCCAGCAGCCGCGGGGGGTCCACTGAAGCTTTCTTT. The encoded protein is CASSRGGSTEAFF.